This T cell receptor (beta chain) was documented in a study of CD8 T cells in Susac syndrome. The T cells that were sequenced for TCR beta were CD8+ and CD4+ cells from blood. Study-level results: The TCR sequencing and HLA analysis in the study involved a relatively small number of individuals, as the study acknowledged.

Reverse transcription used about 0.45 to 1 ug RNA and random hexamers. Amplification of TCR beta CDR3 used immunoSEQ multiplex PCR across 54 Vbeta and 13 Jbeta. TCRdb fed the immunoSEQ multiplex PCR reads into MiXCR, producing one record per CDR3 protein. The sample lists approximately 150,000 distinct CDR3 sequences; approximately 95% were seen once. Per germline, CDR1 DFQATT and CDR2 SNEGSKA (reference sequence). V shed 4 bases and J shed 4 bases, with 17 bases lying between them. The CDR3 is 15 amino acids. To note about this clonotype: Its antigen remains unidentified.

V gene TRBV20-1 combines with J gene TRBJ1-5, with a possible D match to TRBD1 (5 bases). The TCR was taken from a human donor with multiple sclerosis. The sample was CD4+ T cells from PBMCs. This CDR3 reads CSATRPGTTNQPQHF. Here the CDR3 DNA reads TGCAGTGCTACCCGTCCGGGGACGACTAATCAGCCCCAGCATTTT.